A single T cell receptor (beta chain) is shown here with its context. The germline CDR1 and CDR2 sequences are LNHNV and YYDKDF (reference sequence). CDR3 size: 16 residues. The V segment lost 1 base and the J segment 3 bases; nucleotides outside the gene matches: 7. Assay: immunoSEQ multiplex PCR; the TCRdb copy retains only in-frame clones and omits some. The sample has over 200,000 clones, nearly 90% seen once. The sample comes from a study of blood T cell repertoires in COVID-19. Study-level background: Samples of COVID-19 (acute and convalescent) were obtained from the United States, Italy and Spain.

The chain combines TRBV15 with TRBJ2-7; 9 bases are shared with TRBD1. The sequence was collected from a man aged 25-45 years who had recovered from COVID-19. The source material was PBMCs or T cells enriched from blood (not recorded which). The CDR3 sequence: CATSRVRTGAFYEQYF. The CDR3 nucleotides read TGTGCCACCAGCAGAGTGAGGACAGGGGCCTTCTACGAGCAGTACTTC.